What follows are 9 T cell receptor beta chains derived from one specimen sequenced in a study of T cell responses to AZD1222 COVID-19 vaccine. Some clones are missing from TCRdb's copy, which holds only in-frame ones; the method was immunoSEQ multiplex PCR. This table holds about 130,000 clones, 85% to 95% found once. Here the sequenced sample was peripheral blood, taken 28 days after the second AZD1222 dose. All receptors derive from an adult who received the AZD1222 COVID-19 vaccine.

The chain uses TRBV9 and TRBJ1-5; 7 bases match TRBD1. This CDR3 has 14 residues. J was trimmed by 7 bases and V by 3 bases; bases with no gene match: 7. From germline, CDR1 is SGDLS and CDR2 YYNGEE. CDR3 DNA sequence: TGTGCCAGCAGCGAAGGGCCAGGGGGGCAGCCCCAGCATTTT. This codes for CASSEGPGGQPQHF.

The chain combines TRBV6-2 or TRBV6-3 with TRBJ1-1; D gene ambiguous. The CDR3 is 14 amino acids. V dropped 3 bases and J dropped 4 bases, with 12 bases sitting between them. Per the germline V gene, CDR1 is MNHEY and CDR2 is SVGEGT. The CDR3: CASSYPYSGTEAFF. The CDR3 DNA sequence: TGTGCCAGCAGTTATCCCTATTCGGGCACTGAAGCTTTCTTT.

This chain uses TRBV5-6 with TRBJ2-7, with a weak D call TRBD2 (5 bases). The V end was cut by 0 bases, the J end by 2 bases, with 18 bases between. CDR3 length: 17 amino acids. Per germline, CDR1 SGHDT and CDR2 YYEEEE. The CDR3 region has the DNA TGTGCCAGCAGCTTGGCCTTCGGTCACCTAGCCACCTACGAGCAGTACTTC. Encoded protein: CASSLAFGHLATYEQYF.

This clone has a handful of counts. V gene TRBV7-8 combines with J gene TRBJ2-2; weak D call: TRBD2 (6 bases). V was shortened by 1 base and J by 4 bases, with 16 bases between the two germline ends. CDR1 is SGHVS and CDR2 is FQNEAQ in the germline V gene. The CDR3 has 17 amino acids. CDR3 in DNA: TGTGCCAGCAGCTTAGGGTGGGGGGACCCCTTCACCGGGGAGCTGTTTTTT. This translates into CASSLGWGDPFTGELFF.

This chain joins TRBV18 and TRBJ2-1, with D tentatively TRBD1 or TRBD2 (5 bases each). The CDR3 is 12 residues long. Trimming cost V 1 base and J 9 bases, with 7 bases left between them. From germline, CDR1 is KGHSH and CDR2 LQKENI. CDR3 in DNA: TGTGCCAGCTCACCACGGGGGACTGAGCAGTTCTTC. Translating it yields CASSPRGTEQFF.

In this sample, this clone turned up once. The chain is built from TRBV19 and TRBJ1-2; D is uncertain. In germline, CDR1 is LNHDA, CDR2 SQIVND (reference sequence). Trimming pared 5 bases from V and 4 bases from J, leaving 11 bases between. The CDR3 contains 13 residues. The CDR3 DNA is TGTGCCAGTAGTCCCAACTCGGTCTATGGCTACACCTTC. It specifies CASSPNSVYGYTF.

This sequence joins TRBV18 and TRBJ1-6; D unclear. Germline CDR1 reads KGHSH; CDR2 reads LQKENI. CDR3 size: 12 residues. Deletions cut 6 bases from V and 4 bases from J, with 4 bases between. Here the CDR3 DNA reads TGTGCCAGCTCGTTTTATAATTCACCCCTCCACTTT. Its translation is CASSFYNSPLHF.

The genes are TRBV24-1 and TRBJ2-7; TRBD1 aligns across 9 bases. Trimming at V came to 3 bases and at J to 4 bases, leaving 6 bases not matched to a gene. The CDR3 has 15 amino acids. Germline lookup yields CDR1 KGHDR and CDR2 SFDVKD. CDR3 sequence: CATSDQRTGEYEQYF. In DNA form, the CDR3 reads TGTGCCACCAGTGATCAAAGGACAGGGGAATACGAGCAGTACTTC.

The V and J genes are TRBV6-5 and TRBJ1-1; D is unclear. Trimming left V 6 bases short and J 3 bases short, with 11 bases between. Germline lookup yields CDR1 MNHEY and CDR2 SVGAGI. The CDR3 extends over 13 amino acids. CDR3 sequence: CASSPDTHTEAFF. The CDR3 DNA sequence: TGTGCCAGCAGCCCCGACACTCACACTGAAGCTTTCTTT.